This entry lists 21 T cell receptor beta chains sequenced from one sample in a study of CD8 T cells in ankylosing spondylitis. TCRdb reprocessed the 5' RACE reads with MiXCR, giving one entry per CDR3 protein. The repertoire consists of some 840,000 distinct CDR3 sequences, with 12% occurring once and the leading ten covering about 0.49%. Study outcomes and limitations: Characteristic of ankylosing spondylitis blood, it appeared, was a TCR beta motif comprising eight highly homologous variants.

These receptors have no identified antigens. Sequencing input: blood, either unsorted or a sorted T cell fraction (not recorded which). The receptors here all came from a male donor with ankylosing spondylitis.

This clonotype was seen only a few times. The chain recombines TRBV4-1 with TRBJ2-1; 7 bases are shared with TRBD2. This CDR3 region has 14 residues. CDR1 and CDR2 (germline): MGHRA, YSYEKL. Losses at the gene ends were 4 bases for V and 11 bases for J; bases not matched to a gene: 11. The CDR3 spells CASSLGPLAAKQFF. The CDR3 DNA reads TGCGCCAGCAGCCTAGGACCCCTAGCGGCTAAGCAGTTCTTC.

This clonotype appeared many times. The chain joins TRBV20-1 to TRBJ1-6; tentatively, D is TRBD1 (6 bases). This CDR3 has 15 amino acids. The germline V gene has CDR1 DFQATT and CDR2 SNEGSKA (reference sequence). The V end was cut by 6 bases, the J end by 7 bases, with 19 bases between. This CDR3 reads CSANGAGAGNSPLHF. Here the CDR3 DNA reads TGCAGTGCCAATGGTGCGGGGGCAGGGAATTCACCCCTCCACTTT.

This clonotype was found many times. The V call is TRBV6-5, the J call TRBJ2-2, with D uncertain. The V end was cut by 4 bases, the J end by 5 bases, with 8 bases between. CDR3 length: 13 residues. Germline loops: CDR1 MNHEY, CDR2 SVGAGI. The CDR3 DNA is TGTGCCAGCAGTTTTCAGGAGACCGGGGAGCTGTTTTTT. Translation gives CASSFQETGELFF.

This clonotype was observed a handful of times. This chain uses TRBV25-1 with TRBJ1-1, with a weak D call TRBD1 (5 bases). V lost 6 bases and J lost 4, with 15 bases in between. The germline CDR1 and CDR2 sequences are MGHDK and SYGVNS. The length of the CDR3 is 14 residues. CDR3: CASSLARRGTEAFF. The CDR3, as DNA: TGTGCCAGCAGCTTGGCCAGGAGGGGCACTGAAGCTTTCTTT. The full variable domain, with the rest looked up from reference TRBV25-1 and TRBJ1-1, is EADIYQTPRYLVIGTGKKITLECSQTMGHDKMYWYQQDPGMELHLIHYSYGVNSTEKGDLSSESTVSRIRTEHFPLTLESARPSHTSQYLCASSLARRGTEAFFGQGTRLTVV.

This clonotype was picked up many times. J is TRBJ2-1 and V is TRBV7-9, with a tentative D call TRBD2 (5 bases). V dropped 5 bases and J dropped 1 base, with 9 bases sitting between them. This CDR3 is 14 amino acids long. Germline CDR1 SEHNR, CDR2 FQNEAQ (reference sequence). In nucleotides, the CDR3 is TGTGCCAGCAGCCCCGGGGTTTCCTACAATGAGCAGTTCTTC. As protein: CASSPGVSYNEQFF.

In its sample, this clonotype was seen many times. This chain connects TRBV20-1 to TRBJ1-4; D perhaps matches TRBD1 (5 bases). Trimming shortened V by 1 base and J by 7 bases, and 13 bases separated the two germline ends. The CDR3 totals 14 residues. Germline V lookup: CDR1 DFQATT, CDR2 SNEGSKA (reference sequence). This CDR3 is CSARGGQGGEKLFF. The CDR3 nucleotides are TGCAGTGCTAGAGGAGGGCAGGGTGGTGAAAAACTGTTTTTT.

This clonotype was counted ten times or more. V gene TRBV29-1 combines with J gene TRBJ2-1, with TRBD1 matching 9 bases. This CDR3 region has 14 residues. Germline CDR1 reads SQVTM; CDR2 reads ANQGSEA. J lost 8 bases, V lost 4 bases, and 9 bases had no gene match. The CDR3 sequence is CSVVRDRDSDEQFF. The DNA of the CDR3 is TGCAGCGTTGTCCGGGACAGGGATAGCGATGAGCAGTTCTTC.

This clonotype was seen at least ten times. The chain has TRBV20-1 and TRBJ2-1, with 10 positions matching TRBD2. Germline CDR1 DFQATT, CDR2 SNEGSKA (reference sequence). CDR3 length equals 17 residues. V trimming: 7 bases; J trimming: 0 bases; junction bases outside the gene matches: 12. The CDR3 loop reads CSVAELAGRGSYNEQFF. DNA for the CDR3: TGCAGTGTTGCGGAACTAGCGGGGAGGGGCTCCTACAATGAGCAGTTCTTC.

This chain uses TRBV27 with TRBJ2-2; TRBD2 agrees at 10 bases. Germline-derived CDR1 and CDR2 are MNHEY and SMNVEV (reference sequence). CDR3 length: 13 residues. Trimming cost V 3 bases and J 17 bases; bases outside gene matches: 9. The CDR3 loop reads CASSFQAGGPIFF. The CDR3 DNA sequence: TGTGCCAGCAGTTTCCAAGCGGGAGGGCCTATCTTTTTT.

The genes are TRBV11-2 and TRBJ2-6; TRBD1 agrees at 9 bases. The V and J ends lost 1 base and 0 bases, in that order; junction bases with no gene match: 4. This CDR3 comprises 18 residues. The germline V gene encodes CDR1 SGHAT and CDR2 FQNNGV. The CDR3 nucleotides read TGTGCCAGCAGCTTAGTTGGGACAGGGTACTCTGGGGCCAACGTCCTGACTTTC. Encoded protein: CASSLVGTGYSGANVLTF.

This clonotype was observed a handful of times. The rearrangement links TRBV12-3 or TRBV12-4 to TRBJ1-1; tentatively, D is TRBD1 (5 bases). Trimming shortened V by 6 bases and J by 1 base, and 12 bases separated the two germline ends. The CDR3 is 14 amino acids. CDR3 sequence (DNA): TGTGCCAGCAGGAAAAGCGGGGGGAACACTGAAGCTTTCTTT. It specifies CASRKSGGNTEAFF.

This clonotype was detected only a few times. The genes are TRBV5-1 and TRBJ2-6, with 9 bases that match TRBD2. Germline CDR1 and CDR2: SGHRS and YFSETQ. V was clipped by 1 base and J by 2 bases; unmatched bases: 4. The CDR3 is 17 amino acids. The CDR3 loop is CASSLNAGGPGANVLTF. CDR3 DNA sequence: TGCGCCAGCAGCTTGAACGCGGGAGGGCCTGGGGCCAACGTCCTGACTTTC.

The J gene is TRBJ2-1, the V gene TRBV27, with 9 bases lining up with TRBD2. This CDR3 has 17 amino acids. J gave up 8 bases and V 2 bases, and 13 bases lay outside the gene matches. Germline V lookup: CDR1 MNHEY, CDR2 SMNVEV (reference sequence). The chain's CDR3 is CASSLRLGSGGTYEQFF. CDR3 in DNA: TGTGCCAGCAGTTTAAGGCTGGGGAGCGGGGGGACATATGAGCAGTTCTTC.

This chain uses TRBV20-1 with TRBJ2-5, with 7 positions matching TRBD1. Germline CDR1 and CDR2: DFQATT and SNEGSKA (reference sequence). V lost 5 bases to trimming and J lost 4 bases; unmatched junction nucleotides: 4. The length of the CDR3 is 12 residues. The CDR3 loop reads CSAGPGGETQYF. The CDR3 DNA is TGCAGTGCTGGGCCAGGGGGAGAGACCCAGTACTTC.

This sequence joins TRBV29-1 and TRBJ2-5, with D perhaps TRBD1 or TRBD2 (5 bases each). The V gene lost 1 base and the J gene lost 6 bases, with 18 bases spanning the gap. The CDR3 loop spans 15 amino acids. Germline V gene lookup returns CDR1 SQVTM and CDR2 ANQGSEA. CDR3: CSVEGFRGPSKTQYF. The CDR3 region has the DNA TGCAGCGTTGAAGGATTTAGGGGACCTAGTAAGACCCAGTACTTC.

The chain has TRBV15 and TRBJ2-2, with D tentatively TRBD2 (5 bases). The CDR3 is made up of 15 amino acids. The V end was cut by 6 bases, the J end by 6 bases, with 17 bases between. Germline CDR1 LNHNV, CDR2 YYDKDF (reference sequence). CDR3 sequence: CATRPGLLSPGELFF. The CDR3 DNA sequence: TGTGCCACCAGGCCGGGATTACTGAGCCCCGGGGAGCTGTTTTTT.

In the case of this clonotype: A read error may be the cause here, since a much bigger clone is one base away. This CDR3 is CASSSRLADTDTQYF. The CDR3 DNA sequence: TGTGCCAGCAGCTCCAGACTAGCGGACACAGATACGCAGTATTTT. The J gene is TRBJ2-3, the V gene TRBV7-2; TRBD2 matches 9 bases. V dropped 4 bases and J dropped 2; count of bases not matched to a gene: 4. The CDR3 runs to 15 residues. Germline CDR1 is SGHTA and CDR2 is FQGNSA.

This clonotype turned up a few times. The chain couples TRBV15 to TRBJ2-7; 10 bases are a match to TRBD2. Germline-derived CDR1 and CDR2 are LNHNV and YYDKDF (reference sequence). The trim removed 2 bases at V and 1 base at J, leaving 2 bases unmatched. CDR3 length: 15 residues. The CDR3 is CATSRLAGASYEQYF. Here the CDR3 DNA reads TGTGCCACCAGCAGACTAGCGGGAGCGTCCTACGAGCAGTACTTC.

This clonotype occurred many times. This chain uses TRBV20-1 with TRBJ2-5; 10 positions match TRBD1. The V gene's germline CDR1 is DFQATT and CDR2 SNEGSKA (reference sequence). The J segment lost 4 bases and the V segment lost 5 bases, leaving 7 bases of the junction unmatched. The CDR3 runs 14 residues. CDR3 sequence reads: CSAGRTGGIETQYF. CDR3 coding DNA: TGCAGTGCTGGGCGGACAGGGGGTATAGAGACCCAGTACTTC.

This chain connects TRBV7-2 to TRBJ2-1; TRBD2 agrees at 11 bases. Germline CDR1 reads SGHTA; CDR2 reads FQGNSA. Germline trimming cut 4 bases from V and 6 bases from J; bases unmatched to any gene: 8. The length of the CDR3 is 16 residues. This CDR3 reads CASSSSRLAGSNEQFF. The CDR3 nucleotides read TGTGCCAGCAGCTCATCCCGACTAGCGGGATCCAATGAGCAGTTCTTC.

The chain recombines TRBV6-2 or TRBV6-3 with TRBJ1-5; a weak D match, TRBD1 (6 bases). Looked up from germline, CDR1 is MNHEY and CDR2 is SVGEGT. V gave up 7 bases and J gave up 4 bases, with 11 bases separating them. The CDR3 extends over 13 amino acids. Here the CDR3 reads CASTDRKNQPQHF. CDR3 DNA sequence: TGTGCCAGCACAGACAGGAAAAATCAGCCCCAGCATTTT.